Listed below are T cell receptor beta chains from one sample, sequenced in a study of OX40 agonist ivuxolimab in advanced cancers. The repertoire was sequenced with immunoSEQ multiplex PCR; TCRdb's copy has only in-frame clones and lacks some. The sample lists 70,000 or so clones; roughly 90% were seen once. Specimen: CD4+ or CD8+ T cells sorted from blood, collected in a trial of the OX40 agonist ivuxolimab. The source of these receptors is an adult with an advanced solid tumor such as melanoma, head and neck, liver or kidney cancer. CDR3s leave out the opening cysteine and the closing phenylalanine or tryptophan.

V	J	CDR3
TRBV28	TRBJ1-4	ASRSPDGGPEKLF
TRBV5-4	TRBJ2-5	ASSLAASGSGETQY
TRBV7-9	TRBJ2-3	ASSEPTDTQY
TRBV10-2	TRBJ2-2	ASTQGRNTGELF
TRBV5-4	TRBJ2-7	ASSLVLTRRASYEQY
TRBV15	TRBJ1-3	ATSRESTVFSGNTIY
TRBV2	TRBJ2-3	ASSTSGTSTDTQY
TRBV5-5	TRBJ1-5	ASSLGGGSSNQPQH
TRBV25-1	TRBJ1-1	ASNTVWGSNTEAF
TRBV5-5	TRBJ1-3	ASSSQGQSSGNTIY